These T cell receptor beta chains were read from a single sample in a study of blood T cell repertoires in COVID-19. Produced via immunoSEQ multiplex PCR; TCRdb's table is partial and in-frame only. Of about 250,000 clones listed, about four fifths are singletons. Source material: peripheral blood. The receptors here all came from a man of 80 years or more with acute or convalescent COVID-19. Both conserved end residues are part of each CDR3.

v_gene	CDR3aa
TRBV5-1	CASSLAGQGVETQYF
TRBV27	CASSPPPGREKLFF
TRBV19	CASSTPDSGSWNYEQFF
TRBV7-9	CASSLGGATSNYGYTF
TRBV18	CASSAPGSGSPLHF
TRBV23-1	CASSSGGNTGELFF
TRBV20-1	CSASPTGGQETQYF
TRBV19	CASSIRTGPNEKLFF
TRBV19	CASGGVGLPQHF
TRBV10-1	CASSADPTEEAFF
TRBV24-1	CATSESGTGVTEAFF
TRBV3-1/TRBV3-2	CASSQLPFRAFF
TRBV7-8	CASSPTGSYGYTF
TRBV7-9	CASSLSGRAYEQYF
TRBV5-6	CASSLERAWKYNEQFF
TRBV7-2	CASSRLLGPAYEQYF
TRBV5-6	CASSKRTGTDTQYF
TRBV6-5	CASRRIAGEVETQYF
TRBV3-1/TRBV3-2	CASSLKYYQETQYF
TRBV25-1	CASSDAAPHSGTTDTQYF